These 16 T cell receptor beta chains were sequenced from one sample in a study of T cell changes during pregnancy in multiple sclerosis. Data came from immunoSEQ multiplex PCR; TCRdb stores just in-frame clones and leaves some out. The sample shows 22,000 or so clones, just under 95% of them seen only once. Sequenced material: CD8+ T cells from peripheral blood mononuclear cells, taken in the third trimester of pregnancy. The receptors shown here come from a female donor with multiple sclerosis, enrolled in a pregnancy study.

The rearrangement uses TRBV6-1 and TRBJ1-4, with D unresolved. The CDR3 runs 14 residues. Trimming left V 6 bases short and J 5 bases short, with 13 bases between. Germline V CDR1 and CDR2: MNHNS, SASEGT. The CDR3 nucleotides are TGTGCCAGCAGCGACACAGTTCCCAATGAAAAACTGTTTTTT. This encodes CASSDTVPNEKLFF.

The genes are TRBV11-2 and TRBJ1-1, with 7 bases that match TRBD1. This CDR3 is 17 amino acids long. Germline V CDR1 and CDR2: SGHAT, FQNNGV. After removal of 4 bases from V and 0 bases from J, the junction contained 11 bases not matched to a gene. In DNA form, the CDR3 reads TGTGCCAGCAGCTACGACAGGGTTGTATCCATGAACACTGAAGCTTTCTTT. It encodes CASSYDRVVSMNTEAFF.

This chain joins TRBV7-9 and TRBJ1-2; D is unclear. CDR1 and CDR2 (germline): SEHNR, FQNEAQ (reference sequence). The CDR3 is 16 amino acids. V was shortened by 5 bases and J by 0 bases, with 16 bases between the two germline ends. The CDR3, as DNA: TGTGCCAGCAGCCCGAGCAGTGGGCGGGCTAACTATGGCTACACCTTC. This codes for CASSPSSGRANYGYTF.

J is TRBJ1-3 and V is TRBV5-4; maybe TRBD1 (5 bases). Trimming removed 4 bases from V and 2 bases from J, with 10 bases in between. Germline V lookup: CDR1 SGHNT, CDR2 YYREEE (reference sequence). This CDR3 is 14 amino acids long. CDR3 protein: CASSGGATGNTIYF. CDR3 sequence (DNA): TGTGCCAGCAGCGGAGGGGCCACTGGAAACACCATATATTTT.

The V call is TRBV7-3, the J call TRBJ1-2, with D unresolved. This CDR3 has 15 amino acids. V lost 2 bases to trimming and J lost 1 base, with 11 bases between them. CDR1 and CDR2 (germline): SGHTA, FQGTGA. CDR3 nucleotide sequence: TGTGCCAGCAGCTTAGGGCCAAGAGATAACTATGGCTACACCTTC. Its translation is CASSLGPRDNYGYTF.

For the CDR3, the DNA is TGTGCCAGCAGTTCGACAGGGAACTCGAACACCGGGGAGCTGTTTTTT. Protein: CASSSTGNSNTGELFF. This rearrangement joins TRBV2 to TRBJ2-2; 7 bases align to TRBD1. V shed 5 bases and J 0 bases; nucleotides not matched to a gene: 6. The germline CDR1 and CDR2 sequences are SNHLY and FYNNEI. CDR3 length: 16 residues.

The chain carries TRBV27 and TRBJ2-7, with 7 bases identical to TRBD1. The CDR3 is 14 amino acids. Trimming at V came to 2 bases and at J to 2 bases, leaving 3 bases not matched to a gene. Germline loops: CDR1 MNHEY, CDR2 SMNVEV (reference sequence). The CDR3 DNA reads TGTGCCAGCAGTTTAGGTCAGGGGGCCTACGAGCAGTACTTC. Translated: CASSLGQGAYEQYF.

This chain uses TRBV19 with TRBJ1-1, with a weak D call TRBD1 (5 bases). CDR3 length equals 14 residues. The V end lost 5 bases, the J end lost 3 bases, and 13 bases lay between the germline ends. CDR1 is LNHDA, CDR2 SQIVND, per germline (reference sequence). CDR3 in amino acids: CASSGAGGDTEAFF. The CDR3 DNA follows: TGTGCCAGTAGTGGGGCGGGGGGAGACACTGAAGCTTTCTTT.

The chain carries TRBV10-3 and TRBJ2-3; 9 bases align to TRBD1. This CDR3 region has 17 residues. CDR1 is ENHRY and CDR2 is SYGVKD in the germline V gene. V gave up 0 bases and J gave up 1 base; unmatched junction bases: 5. The CDR3 region has the DNA TGTGCCATCAGTGAGTCCGGGACAGGGAAAGGCACAGATACGCAGTATTTT. This translates into CAISESGTGKGTDTQYF.

The chain has TRBV2 and TRBJ1-4, with D uncertain. The V gene's germline CDR1 is SNHLY and CDR2 FYNNEI. CDR3 length: 12 amino acids. The V end lost 6 bases, the J end lost 8 bases, and 10 bases lay between the germline ends. The CDR3: CASSGEDEKLFF. The CDR3 coding sequence is TGTGCCAGCAGCGGGGAGGACGAAAAACTGTTTTTT.

The sample holds one count of this clone. Compared with germline, one end of the junction differs, possibly owing to a read error. The chain has TRBV4-1 and TRBJ2-7, with 10 bases identical to TRBD1. Looked up from germline, CDR1 is MGHRA and CDR2 is YSYEKL. This CDR3 spans 15 amino acids. The CDR3 nucleotides read TGCGCCAGCAGCCAAGCGGGACAGGGGTCCTTCGAGCAGTACTTC. Protein: CASSQAGQGSFEQYF.

This rearrangement joins TRBV6-5 to TRBJ2-5, with TRBD2 as a possible D gene (6 bases). The CDR3 sequence is 12 residues long. Germline V gene sequence: CDR1 MNHEY, CDR2 SVGAGI. The V gene lost 6 bases and the J gene lost 5 bases, with 10 bases spanning the gap. Here the CDR3 DNA reads TGTGCCAGCAGCCCTGGAGGGGAGACCCAGTACTTC. The encoded protein is CASSPGGETQYF.

The chain joins TRBV7-9 to TRBJ2-2; D might be TRBD1 (6 bases). With 3 bases removed from V and 1 base from J, the gap between germline ends came to 9 bases. The CDR3 length is 15 residues. Looked up from germline, CDR1 is SEHNR and CDR2 is FQNEAQ (reference sequence). The CDR3 coding sequence is TGTGCCAGCAGCTTGACACAGGGGAACACCGGGGAGCTGTTTTTT. Translating gives CASSLTQGNTGELFF. Looking up the rest from reference TRBV7-9 and TRBJ2-2 gives the full variable domain: DTGVSQNPRHKITKRGQNVTFRCDPISEHNRLYWYRQTLGQGPEFLTYFQNEAQLEKSRLLSDRFSAERPKGSFSTLEIQRTEQGDSAMYLCASSLTQGNTGELFFGEGSRLTVL.

The chain carries TRBV6-1 and TRBJ1-1; D is possibly TRBD1 (5 bases). Germline V CDR1 and CDR2: MNHNS, SASEGT. This CDR3 is 13 amino acids long. The V gene lost 3 bases and the J gene lost 6 bases, with 11 bases spanning the gap. The CDR3 is CASSEGWGPEAFF. DNA of the CDR3: TGTGCCAGCAGTGAGGGGTGGGGCCCTGAAGCTTTCTTT.

This sequence joins TRBV4-3 and TRBJ2-3; TRBD2 is a possible D gene (6 bases). The ends were cut back, 0 bases at V and 0 bases at J, with 13 bases in the middle. This CDR3 is built from 17 residues. CDR1 is LGHNA, CDR2 YSLEER, per germline. The CDR3 coding sequence is TGCGCCAGCAGCCAAGATTTGGTAGCGGCTAGCACAGATACGCAGTATTTT. Translating it yields CASSQDLVAASTDTQYF.

This chain uses TRBV7-8 with TRBJ2-1, with 11 bases aligning to TRBD2. Germline CDR1 is SGHVS and CDR2 is FQNEAQ. Trimming at V came to 5 bases and at J to 5 bases, leaving 5 bases not matched to a gene. The CDR3 has 15 residues. The CDR3, as DNA: TGTGCCAGCAGCCCCCTAGCGGGGGGCCACAATGAGCAGTTCTTC. This sequence encodes CASSPLAGGHNEQFF.